The source of this TCR beta chain is a study of blood T cell repertoires in COVID-19. Overall study: Acute and convalescent COVID-19 specimens originated in the United States, Italy and Spain. PBMCs, B-cell-depleted T cells, or T cells were the source of the cDNA or gDNA that made up the material.

Germline CDR1 SGHTA, CDR2 FQGNSA. J was trimmed by 1 base and V by 1 base; bases with no gene match: 9. The CDR3 is made up of 17 amino acids. Authors' processing steps: Estimates of nucleated cell counts were drawn from the amplification of reference gene primers. The data were produced by immunoSEQ multiplex PCR, yet TCRdb's version contains in-frame clones alone and is incomplete. V, J and clone size are taken as reported in that table, and D and trimming were inferred from the DNA itself. The top ten clones hold roughly 8.7% of a sample with under 250,000 clones, about 83% of them seen once. The sequenced sample consisted of peripheral blood. This chain links TRBV7-2 with TRBJ1-2, with 7 bases that match TRBD1. This clonotype was sampled from a man aged 40-50 years with active or convalescent COVID-19. This CDR3 is CASSLGRWRGLNYGYTF. For the CDR3, the DNA is TGTGCCAGCAGCTTAGGTCGCTGGAGGGGGCTTAACTATGGCTACACCTTC.